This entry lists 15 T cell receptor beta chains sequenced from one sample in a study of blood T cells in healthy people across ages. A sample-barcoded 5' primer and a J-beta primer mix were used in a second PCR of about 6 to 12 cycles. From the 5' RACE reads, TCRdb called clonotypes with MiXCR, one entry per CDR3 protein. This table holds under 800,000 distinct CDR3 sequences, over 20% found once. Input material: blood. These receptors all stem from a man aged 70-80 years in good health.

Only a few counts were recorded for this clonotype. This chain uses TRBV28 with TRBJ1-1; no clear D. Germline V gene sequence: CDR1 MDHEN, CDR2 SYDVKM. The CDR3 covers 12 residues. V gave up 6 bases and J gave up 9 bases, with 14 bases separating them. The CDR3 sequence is CASRGDGRQAFF. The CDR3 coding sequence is TGTGCCAGCAGGGGAGACGGACGTCAAGCTTTCTTT.

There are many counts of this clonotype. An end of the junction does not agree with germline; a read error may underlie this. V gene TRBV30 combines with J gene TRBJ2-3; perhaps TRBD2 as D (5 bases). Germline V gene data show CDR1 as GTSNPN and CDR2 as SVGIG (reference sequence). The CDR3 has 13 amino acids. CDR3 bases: TGTGCCTGGACCCAGGCTAGCAGAGATACGCAGTATTTT. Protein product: CAWTQASRDTQYF. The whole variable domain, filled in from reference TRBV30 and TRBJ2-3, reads SQTIHQWPATLVQPVGSPLSLECTVEGTSNPNLYWYRQAAGRGLQLLFYSVGIGQISSEVPQNLSASRPQDRQFILSSKKLLLSDSGFYLCAWTQASRDTQYFGPGTRLTVL.

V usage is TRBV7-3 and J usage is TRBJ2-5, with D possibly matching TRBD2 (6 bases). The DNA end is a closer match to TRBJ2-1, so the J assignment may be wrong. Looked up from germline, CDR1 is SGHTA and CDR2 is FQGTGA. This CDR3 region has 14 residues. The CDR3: CASSFRGMYNEQFF. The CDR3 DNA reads TGTGCCAGCAGCTTTCGCGGGATGTATAATGAGCAGTTCTTC.

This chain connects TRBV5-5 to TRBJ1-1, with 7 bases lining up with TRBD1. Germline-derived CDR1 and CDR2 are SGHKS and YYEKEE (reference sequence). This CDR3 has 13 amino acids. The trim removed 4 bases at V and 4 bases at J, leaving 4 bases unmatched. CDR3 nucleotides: TGTGCCAGCAGCATTACAGGGGCCACTGAAGCTTTCTTT. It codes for CASSITGATEAFF. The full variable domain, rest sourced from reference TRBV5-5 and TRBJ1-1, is DAGVTQSPTHLIKTRGQQVTLRCSPISGHKSVSWYQQVLGQGPQFIFQYYEKEERGRGNFPDRFSARQFPNYSSELNVNALLLGDSALYLCASSITGATEAFFGQGTRLTVV.

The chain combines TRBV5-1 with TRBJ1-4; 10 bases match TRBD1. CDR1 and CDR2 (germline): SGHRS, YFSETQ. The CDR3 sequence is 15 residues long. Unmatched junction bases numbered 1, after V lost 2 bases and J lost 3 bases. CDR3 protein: CASSFDRGPNEKLFF. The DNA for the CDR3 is TGCGCCAGCAGCTTCGACAGGGGGCCTAATGAAAAACTGTTTTTT.

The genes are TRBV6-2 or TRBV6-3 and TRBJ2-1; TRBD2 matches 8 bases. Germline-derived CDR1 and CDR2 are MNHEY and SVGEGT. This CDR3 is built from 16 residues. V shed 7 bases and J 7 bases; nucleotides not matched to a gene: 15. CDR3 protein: CASTRILAGDINEQFF. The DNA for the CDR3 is TGTGCCAGCACCCGAATTCTAGCGGGCGATATAAATGAGCAGTTCTTC.

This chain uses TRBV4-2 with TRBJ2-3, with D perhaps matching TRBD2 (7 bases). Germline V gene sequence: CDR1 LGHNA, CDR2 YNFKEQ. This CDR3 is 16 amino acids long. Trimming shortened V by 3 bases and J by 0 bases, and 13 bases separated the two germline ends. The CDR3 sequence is CASSQGRGSSTDTQYF. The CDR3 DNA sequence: TGTGCCAGCAGCCAGGGGAGGGGGAGTAGCACAGATACGCAGTATTTT.

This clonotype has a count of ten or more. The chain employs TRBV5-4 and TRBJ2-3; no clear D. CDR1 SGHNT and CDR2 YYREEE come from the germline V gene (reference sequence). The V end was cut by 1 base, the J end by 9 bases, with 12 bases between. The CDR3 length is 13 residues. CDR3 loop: CASSLLPLPTQYF. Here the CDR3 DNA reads TGTGCCAGCAGCTTGTTACCTCTACCAACGCAGTATTTT.

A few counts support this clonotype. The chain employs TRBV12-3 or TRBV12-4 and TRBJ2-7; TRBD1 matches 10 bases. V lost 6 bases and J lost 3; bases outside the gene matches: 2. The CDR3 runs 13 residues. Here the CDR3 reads CASRRTGGYEQYF. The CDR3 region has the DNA TGTGCCAGCAGGAGGACAGGGGGCTACGAGCAGTACTTC.

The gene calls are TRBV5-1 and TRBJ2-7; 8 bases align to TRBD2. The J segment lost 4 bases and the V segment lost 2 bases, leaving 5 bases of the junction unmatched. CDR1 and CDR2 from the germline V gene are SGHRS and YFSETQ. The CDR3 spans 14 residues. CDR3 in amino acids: CASSLAGEKYEQYF. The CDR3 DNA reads TGCGCCAGCAGCTTAGCGGGAGAGAAGTACGAGCAGTACTTC.

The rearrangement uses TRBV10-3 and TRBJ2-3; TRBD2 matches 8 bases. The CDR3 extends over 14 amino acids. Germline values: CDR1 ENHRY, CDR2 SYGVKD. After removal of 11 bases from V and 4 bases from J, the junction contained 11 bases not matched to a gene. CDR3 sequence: CAVRTSSQSDTQYF. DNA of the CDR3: TGTGCCGTTAGGACTAGCTCCCAATCAGATACGCAGTATTTT.

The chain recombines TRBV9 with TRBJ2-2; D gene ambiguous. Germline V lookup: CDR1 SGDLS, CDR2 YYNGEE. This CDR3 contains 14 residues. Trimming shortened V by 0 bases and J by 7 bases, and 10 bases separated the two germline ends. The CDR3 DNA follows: TGTGCCAGCAGCGTAGATGTCGGCGTCGGGGAGCTGTTTTTT. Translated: CASSVDVGVGELFF.

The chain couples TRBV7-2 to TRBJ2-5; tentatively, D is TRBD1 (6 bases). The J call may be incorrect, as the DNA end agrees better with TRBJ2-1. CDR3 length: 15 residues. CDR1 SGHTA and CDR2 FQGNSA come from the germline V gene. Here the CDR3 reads CASSLLGPGAYEQFF. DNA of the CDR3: TGTGCCAGCAGCTTATTGGGACCAGGGGCCTATGAGCAGTTCTTC.

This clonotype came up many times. This chain's CDR3 is CASSQLGQITSEQYF. CDR3 coding DNA: TGTGCCAGCAGCCAACTAGGACAGATCACGTCGGAGCAGTACTTC. The chain combines TRBV7-2 with TRBJ2-7; a possible D gene is TRBD1 (6 bases). Trimming took off 5 bases at V and 7 bases at J, with 21 bases between the two ends. Germline V gene data show CDR1 as SGHTA and CDR2 as FQGNSA. The CDR3 loop spans 15 amino acids.

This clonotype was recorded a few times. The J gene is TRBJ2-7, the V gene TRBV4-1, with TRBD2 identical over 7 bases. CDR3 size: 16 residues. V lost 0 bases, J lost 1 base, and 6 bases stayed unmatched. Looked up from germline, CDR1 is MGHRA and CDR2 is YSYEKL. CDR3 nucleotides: TGCGCCAGCAGCCAAGATCCTAGCGGAGGGTCCTACGAGCAGTACTTC. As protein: CASSQDPSGGSYEQYF.